Listed below are T cell receptor beta chains from one sample, sequenced in a study of T cells expressing NK-cell markers. TCRdb re-called the 5' RACE reads; one entry per CDR3 protein, DNA not given. The specimen's table records 350,000 to 400,000 distinct CDR3 sequences. The sequencing sample was made of blood T cells: a sorted CD56 or NKG2C T cell subset, CD4+ or CD8+ T cells, or bulk PBMC T cells (not recorded which). All receptors derive from a woman between 50 and 59 years old in good health. Both conserved end residues are part of each CDR3.

CDR3aa,j_gene,v_gene
CASSETYRGTQYF,TRBJ2-3,TRBV10-2
CARDPAGEGDEQFF,TRBJ2-1,TRBV9
CASSLWGGGSVTGELFF,TRBJ2-2,TRBV5-1
CASSQGQVAVNEQFF,TRBJ2-1,TRBV4-1
CASSKPPLEHLHF,TRBJ1-6,TRBV4-1
CASSQDLAGEAGELFF,TRBJ2-2,TRBV4-1
CASSSPGMGYGYTF,TRBJ1-2,TRBV28
CASSPQSSTGELFF,TRBJ2-2,TRBV18
CSAASGRGRGYEQYF,TRBJ2-7,TRBV20-1
CASSVRTSGTITGELFF,TRBJ2-2,TRBV12-3/TRBV12-4
CASSYREYYEQYF,TRBJ2-7,TRBV6-2/TRBV6-3
CASSSDRGPKTSTDTQYF,TRBJ2-3,TRBV11-2
CASRASGSTTGELFF,TRBJ2-2,TRBV27
CASSGLEDTEAFF,TRBJ1-1,TRBV5-5
CASSPRQGASYEQYF,TRBJ2-7,TRBV12-3/TRBV12-4
CSARPTGTANTGELFF,TRBJ2-2,TRBV20-1
CASSFLAGGIYEQFF,TRBJ2-1,TRBV12-3/TRBV12-4
CASSPFNSPLHF,TRBJ1-6,TRBV3-1
CASRAGGYDEQFF,TRBJ2-1,TRBV6-1
CASSQVPARRSAEAFF,TRBJ1-1,TRBV4-1
CASSRGPGRNSYNEQFF,TRBJ2-1,TRBV5-1
CASSLTSGRARETQYF,TRBJ2-5,TRBV27
CASSEDRGTFF,TRBJ1-1,TRBV25-1
CASTSDQNNEQFF,TRBJ2-1,TRBV6-5
CASSLGGQPKPQHF,TRBJ1-5,TRBV5-6
CASSQAGVGKDTQYF,TRBJ2-3,TRBV4-2
CASSSGLAMRDEQFF,TRBJ2-1,TRBV5-1
CASSWGEVDIQYF,TRBJ2-4,TRBV5-1
CASSFEMSSYNEQFF,TRBJ2-1,TRBV5-1
CASSSGVLSGSASYNEQFF,TRBJ2-1,TRBV5-1
CSAKASVNEQFF,TRBJ2-1,TRBV20-1
CASNPSRGGRQPQHF,TRBJ1-5,TRBV19
CASSKKTGEYTEAFF,TRBJ1-1,TRBV7-9
CASSVHPTSGRHNEQFF,TRBJ2-1,TRBV9
CSASRSGSFNEQYF,TRBJ2-7,TRBV20-1
CASSLKRESYNEQFF,TRBJ2-1,TRBV7-9
CASSQRAGAGANVLTF,TRBJ2-6,TRBV3-1
CSARDWLARNEQFF,TRBJ2-1,TRBV20-1
CASSGSGTDNEQFF,TRBJ2-1,TRBV9
CASRLGVRAYDNEQFF,TRBJ2-1,TRBV12-3/TRBV12-4
CATSDFGQGGRKLFF,TRBJ1-4,TRBV24-1
CRATSGVEQFF,TRBJ2-1,TRBV20-1